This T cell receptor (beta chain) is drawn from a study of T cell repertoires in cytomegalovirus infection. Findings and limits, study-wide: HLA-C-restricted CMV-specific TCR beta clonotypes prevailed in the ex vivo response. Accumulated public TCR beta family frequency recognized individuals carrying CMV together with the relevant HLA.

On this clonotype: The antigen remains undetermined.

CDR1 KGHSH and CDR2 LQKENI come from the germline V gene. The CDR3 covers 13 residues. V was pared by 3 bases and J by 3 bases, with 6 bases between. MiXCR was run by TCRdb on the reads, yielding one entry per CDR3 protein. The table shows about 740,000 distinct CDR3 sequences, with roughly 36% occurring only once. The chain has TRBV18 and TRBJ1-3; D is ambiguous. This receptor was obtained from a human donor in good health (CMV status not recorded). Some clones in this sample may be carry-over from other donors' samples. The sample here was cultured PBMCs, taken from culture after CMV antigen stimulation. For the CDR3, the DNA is TGTGCCAGCTCACCGGCGGATGGAAACACCATATATTTT. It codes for CASSPADGNTIYF.